This T cell receptor (beta chain) stems from a study of blood T cell repertoires in COVID-19. This clone was recorded once. The CDR3 contains 15 residues. The germline gives CDR1 SGDLS, CDR2 YYNGEE. V was clipped by 3 bases and J by 2 bases; unmatched bases: 7. TCRdb's copy holds only in-frame clones and misses some; the assay was immunoSEQ multiplex PCR. This sample carries under 150,000 clones, over 80% of them seen once, and the ten largest clones take approximately 2.1%. Sequencing input: peripheral blood. This sequence was found in a man younger than 40 with acute or convalescent COVID-19. This chain uses TRBV9 with TRBJ2-5; 7 nucleotides agree with TRBD1. The CDR3 nucleotides are TGTGCCAGCAGCGCCGCAGGGGGTCGGCAAGAGACCCAGTACTTC. Its protein is CASSAAGGRQETQYF.